The rows below give T cell receptor beta chains drawn from one sample of a study of T-cell memory formation after mild COVID-19. TCRdb fed the 5' RACE reads into MiXCR, producing one record per CDR3 protein. Here the sample spans more than 150,000 distinct CDR3 sequences, 20% to 25% being singletons. What was sequenced was PBMCs or a T cell subset sorted from them (not recorded which). Every receptor here comes from an adult woman who had mild COVID-19 (a few samples of this study predate the infection). Cell type and time point are not known. CDR3s leave out the opening cysteine and the closing phenylalanine or tryptophan. Each record gives: V gene, J gene, CDR3 protein.

>TRBV7-9|TRBJ2-7
ASSWGRPPHEQY
>TRBV5-1|TRBJ1-4
ASSLAQTDYNEKLF
>TRBV6-6|TRBJ1-1
ANTQGLNTEAF
>TRBV20-1|TRBJ1-5
SARDQESNQPQH
>TRBV9|TRBJ2-2
ASSLGGVAGVPGELF
>TRBV7-9|TRBJ2-7
ASSPQGTYYEQY
>TRBV2|TRBJ2-5
ASSEALTGKETQY
>TRBV4-1|TRBJ2-3
ASSFGGTDTQY
>TRBV7-8|TRBJ2-5
ASSPWTSGSLETQY
>TRBV20-1|TRBJ2-7
SARDRGAGASYEQY
>TRBV20-1|TRBJ2-7
SGQGASYEQY
>TRBV19|TRBJ2-4
ASSPSFRGPKNIQY
>TRBV4-1|TRBJ1-2
ASSPSSPGTGLYYGYT
>TRBV12-3/TRBV12-4|TRBJ1-1
ASSPGGTEAF
>TRBV7-9|TRBJ2-3
ASSSTGGAGDTQY
>TRBV5-6|TRBJ2-2
ASSWRLAGEGTGELF
>TRBV5-1|TRBJ2-7
ASSFKDDEQY
>TRBV10-3|TRBJ2-7
AISLDRASYEQY
>TRBV19|TRBJ2-1
ASSISGARENNEQF
>TRBV4-1|TRBJ2-7
ASSQEVWPNYEQY
>TRBV19|TRBJ2-3
ASSIRDGGGTDTQY
>TRBV27|TRBJ2-1
ASSAEYNEQF
>TRBV7-6|TRBJ2-7
ASSLSTAGGYEQY
>TRBV6-6|TRBJ1-5
DSSYSRGDRQPQH
>TRBV7-9|TRBJ1-6
ASSPWGGNSPLH
>TRBV29-1|TRBJ1-2
SVEDLWAEDFNYGYT
>TRBV20-1|TRBJ2-1
SAHIPGQGLFYNEQF
>TRBV5-1|TRBJ2-7
ASSLTSGGRYEQY
>TRBV14|TRBJ1-2
ASSQVFFDGYT
>TRBV5-4|TRBJ1-3
ASSLEGQLSGNTIY
>TRBV27|TRBJ1-4
ASSLFVGEKLF
>TRBV5-1|TRBJ1-2
ASRPPGDSGYT
>TRBV9|TRBJ2-2
ASSVDSSAGGSTGELF
>TRBV12-3/TRBV12-4|TRBJ1-2
ASSSRTGYGYT